This T cell receptor beta chain was recovered during a study of patients and donors after allogeneic stem cell transplantation. TCRdb independently ran MiXCR on the RT-PCR reads; one entry per CDR3 protein. This sample has about a million distinct CDR3 sequences, with 18% found just once. Germline V CDR1 and CDR2: SGHTA, FQGNSA. Trimming removed 2 bases from V and 8 bases from J; junction bases left unmatched: 12. The CDR3 sequence is 17 residues long. The source is a human donor who was either an allogeneic HSCT recipient or a stem cell or donor lymphocyte infusion donor (not recorded which). It is not recorded whose cells these are; they may come from a transplant donor. The specimen was blood, either unsorted or a sorted T cell fraction (not recorded which). J is TRBJ2-1 and V is TRBV7-2; 10 bases align to TRBD1. CDR3 DNA sequence: TGTGCCAGCAGCTTATCAATTAAGCCGACAGGGGGCGATGAGCAGTTCTTC. Translated, it gives CASSLSIKPTGGDEQFF.